One sample yielded the 29 T cell receptor beta chains listed below, sequenced in a study of shared clonotypes between healthy human individuals (dated by TCRdb to about 2020). Library prep was done by the immunoSEQ multiplex PCR assay. This is the immuneACCESS table as TCRdb keeps it, with only in-frame sequences that have V and J called. A part of the clones is gone; compared with another copy, unresolved V genes explain less than half, and the rest is unexplained. For this sample the table gives some 2 million clones, of which about 95% were detected only once. The ten biggest clones cover 1.2% of the sample. CD8 naive samples consisted of CD45RO-negative cells that were positively selected for CCR7, yielding a CD45RA+CCR7+ population without TemRA cells. Specimen: naive CD8+ T cells sorted from blood. The cell subset or site label, read with the paper, signifies: CD45RA+CCR7+. These receptors were obtained from a man younger than 35 in good health.

This clone was detected once. The chain couples TRBV9 to TRBJ1-1, with a weak D call TRBD1 (5 bases). The CDR3 sequence is 14 residues long. Between the trimmed V and J ends, which lost 0 bases and 7 bases, there was a span of 13 bases. Germline V lookup: CDR1 SGDLS, CDR2 YYNGEE. The CDR3 DNA is TGTGCCAGCAGCGTAGAAGGGCAGGGATTTGAAGCTTTCTTT. Translated, it gives CASSVEGQGFEAFF.

The chain has TRBV5-4 and TRBJ1-1, with a tentative D call TRBD1 (5 bases). The CDR3 loop spans 17 amino acids. CDR1 is SGHNT and CDR2 is YYREEE in the germline V gene (reference sequence). Trimming removed 1 base at V and 4 bases at J, with 20 bases between. CDR3 sequence reads: CASSLWPGWERSTEAFF. CDR3 nucleotides: TGTGCCAGCAGCTTGTGGCCAGGGTGGGAAAGAAGCACTGAAGCTTTCTTT.

V usage is TRBV2 and J usage is TRBJ2-7, with 7 positions matching TRBD2. CDR3 length: 17 amino acids. Germline CDR1 SNHLY, CDR2 FYNNEI. The trim removed 3 bases at V and 2 bases at J, leaving 13 bases unmatched. The chain's CDR3 is CASSESKMGGDAYEQYF. The CDR3 coding sequence is TGTGCCAGCAGTGAGTCTAAGATGGGAGGGGATGCCTACGAGCAGTACTTC. Filled out from reference TRBV2 and TRBJ2-7, the complete variable domain reads EPEVTQTPSHQVTQMGQEVILRCVPISNHLYFYWYRQILGQKVEFLVSFYNNEISEKSEIFDDQFSVERPDGSNFTLKIRSTKLEDSAMYFCASSESKMGGDAYEQYFGPGTRLTVT.

This clone occurred once. This chain joins TRBV4-3 and TRBJ2-7; tentatively, D is TRBD1 (6 bases). V shed 3 bases and J shed 2 bases, with 17 bases lying between them. Germline lookup yields CDR1 LGHNA and CDR2 YSLEER. There are 16 residues in the CDR3. The CDR3 DNA reads TGCGCCAGCAGCCACAACAGGGCCCCTGGTGCCTACGAGCAGTACTTC. Protein product: CASSHNRAPGAYEQYF.

As concerns this clone: The same CDR3 can be traced to other DNA sequences in this sample. The chain combines TRBV6-1 with TRBJ1-3; the D is unclear. Germline loops: CDR1 MNHNS, CDR2 SASEGT. This CDR3 spans 14 amino acids. V was trimmed by 2 bases and J by 2 bases, leaving 7 bases between them. As DNA, the CDR3 is TGTGCCAGCAGTGAACCCGGGGCTGGAAACACCATATATTTT. Translated: CASSEPGAGNTIYF.

The rearrangement links TRBV7-9 to TRBJ1-4; D may be TRBD1 (5 bases). The CDR3 length is 14 residues. Germline V gene lookup returns CDR1 SEHNR and CDR2 FQNEAQ (reference sequence). V was pared by 5 bases and J by 7 bases, with 14 bases between. CDR3 coding DNA: TGTGCCAGCAGCCAAGACAGTCTCGGTGAAAAACTGTTTTTT. Translation: CASSQDSLGEKLFF.

The chain carries TRBV7-9 and TRBJ2-3; 11 bases agree with TRBD2. CDR3 size: 17 residues. Germline V gene sequence: CDR1 SEHNR, CDR2 FQNEAQ (reference sequence). The V segment lost 5 bases and the J segment 2 bases; nucleotides outside the gene matches: 9. This chain's CDR3 is CASSPALAGGPTDTQYF. The CDR3 region has the DNA TGTGCCAGCAGCCCAGCGTTAGCGGGGGGGCCCACAGATACGCAGTATTTT. Full variable domain (remainder filled in from reference TRBV7-9 and TRBJ2-3): DTGVSQNPRHKITKRGQNVTFRCDPISEHNRLYWYRQTLGQGPEFLTYFQNEAQLEKSRLLSDRFSAERPKGSFSTLEIQRTEQGDSAMYLCASSPALAGGPTDTQYFGPGTRLTVL.

The chain has TRBV2 and TRBJ2-2; D is perhaps TRBD2 (6 bases). This CDR3 has 18 amino acids. CDR1 and CDR2 (germline): SNHLY, FYNNEI. The V end was cut by 8 bases, the J end by 4 bases, with 26 bases between. The chain's CDR3 is CASRSRGSGGNSTGELFF. Written as DNA, the CDR3 is TGTGCCAGCCGGAGTCGAGGGAGCGGCGGGAATAGCACCGGGGAGCTGTTTTTT. The full variable domain, in which reference TRBV2 and TRBJ2-2 provide the parts outside the CDR3, is EPEVTQTPSHQVTQMGQEVILRCVPISNHLYFYWYRQILGQKVEFLVSFYNNEISEKSEIFDDQFSVERPDGSNFTLKIRSTKLEDSAMYFCASRSRGSGGNSTGELFFGEGSRLTVL.

The sample holds a few counts of this clone. Other DNA variants within this sample encode the same CDR3. The CDR3: CASSSTNYGYTF. As DNA, the CDR3 is TGTGCCAGCAGCTCAACGAACTATGGCTACACCTTC. V and J are TRBV7-9 and TRBJ1-2, with no clear D. This CDR3 region has 12 residues. The germline gives CDR1 SEHNR, CDR2 FQNEAQ (reference sequence). Between the trimmed V and J ends, which lost 4 bases and 2 bases, there was a span of 5 bases.

This chain joins TRBV15 and TRBJ2-1; no reliable D call. The V end was cut by 3 bases, the J end by 4 bases, with 7 bases between. Germline CDR1 and CDR2: LNHNV and YYDKDF (reference sequence). The CDR3 has 13 amino acids. CDR3 coding DNA: TGTGCCACCAGCAGGGTCGGTTACAATGAGCAGTTCTTC. It encodes CATSRVGYNEQFF.

The J gene is TRBJ1-2, the V gene TRBV27, with no clear D. This CDR3 contains 13 residues. From germline, CDR1 is MNHEY and CDR2 SMNVEV (reference sequence). The V gene lost 4 bases and the J gene lost 2 bases, with 8 bases spanning the gap. CDR3 coding DNA: TGTGCCAGCAGTTCGATCGACAACTATGGCTACACCTTC. This sequence encodes CASSSIDNYGYTF.

Regarding this clone: Other DNA variants within this sample encode the same CDR3. The chain is built from TRBV9 and TRBJ2-2; D is uncertain. The germline CDR1 and CDR2 sequences are SGDLS and YYNGEE. This CDR3 contains 13 residues. The germline V and J ends were trimmed by 3 bases and 3 bases, with 6 bases remaining between them. The CDR3 reads CASSGTDTGELFF. The CDR3 bases are TGTGCCAGCAGCGGGACGGACACCGGGGAGCTGTTTTTT.

The V call is TRBV5-5, the J call TRBJ2-7, with D maybe TRBD2 (6 bases). V lost 4 bases, J lost 3 bases, and 14 bases lay in between. The CDR3 contains 14 residues. Germline V gene sequence: CDR1 SGHKS, CDR2 YYEKEE (reference sequence). In DNA form, the CDR3 reads TGTGCCAGCAGCGAAGGACTACTGAACTACGAGCAGTACTTC. It specifies CASSEGLLNYEQYF.

Regarding this clone: A read error may produce the germline difference seen at one junction end. Other nucleotide sequences in the sample specify the same CDR3. The chain combines TRBV9 with TRBJ2-7; 8 bases fit TRBD1. Germline lookup yields CDR1 SGDLS and CDR2 YYNGEE. This CDR3 has 12 amino acids. The CDR3 spells CASSGTGNEQYF. In DNA, the CDR3 is TGTGCCAGCAGCGGGACAGGGAACGAACAGTACTTC.

The V gene is TRBV15, the J gene TRBJ2-7, with D possibly called TRBD1 or TRBD2 (5 bases each). Germline V gene lookup returns CDR1 LNHNV and CDR2 YYDKDF (reference sequence). Trimming took off 0 bases at V and 0 bases at J, with 9 bases between the two ends. The CDR3 loop spans 15 amino acids. The CDR3 loop reads CATSRDRDRSYEQYF. The DNA for the CDR3 is TGTGCCACCAGCAGAGACAGGGACCGCTCCTACGAGCAGTACTTC.

Turning to this clone: Distinct nucleotide sequences in the sample also encode this CDR3. The chain links TRBV5-1 to TRBJ2-1; D may be TRBD2 (5 bases). Germline values: CDR1 SGHRS, CDR2 YFSETQ. V lost 1 base, J lost 4 bases, and 6 bases lay in between. The CDR3 totals 13 residues. DNA for the CDR3: TGCGCCAGCAGCTTGTCGGGGTACAATGAGCAGTTCTTC. It specifies CASSLSGYNEQFF.

This rearrangement joins TRBV27 to TRBJ1-2; the match to TRBD1 covers 10 bases. The CDR3 sequence is 13 residues long. Per germline, CDR1 MNHEY and CDR2 SMNVEV (reference sequence). With V trimmed by 2 bases and J by 7 bases, 1 base remained unmatched. This CDR3 is CASSLGTGVGYTF. The DNA for the CDR3 is TGTGCCAGCAGTTTAGGGACAGGGGTTGGCTACACCTTC.

J is TRBJ2-7 and V is TRBV6-5; 7 bases match TRBD1. CDR1 is MNHEY and CDR2 is SVGAGI in the germline V gene. Trimming cost V 0 bases and J 4 bases; bases outside gene matches: 6. The length of the CDR3 is 15 residues. The CDR3 DNA reads TGTGCCAGCAGTTACTCAGGGGGCGCTGATTACGAGCAGTACTTC. Amino acids: CASSYSGGADYEQYF.

The J gene is TRBJ2-3, the V gene TRBV7-9, with D perhaps matching TRBD2 (6 bases). Between the trimmed V and J ends, which lost 0 bases and 5 bases, there was a span of 15 bases. CDR3 length equals 16 residues. The germline V gene has CDR1 SEHNR and CDR2 FQNEAQ (reference sequence). This CDR3 reads CASSLALGGMEDTQYF. Here the CDR3 DNA reads TGTGCCAGCAGCTTAGCGCTAGGAGGGATGGAAGATACGCAGTATTTT.

The CDR3 reads CATSSTQSLYSNQPQHF. In DNA, the CDR3 is TGTGCCACCAGCTCAACGCAATCCCTATATAGCAATCAGCCCCAGCATTTT. The chain carries TRBV15 and TRBJ1-5; D not resolved. The germline V and J ends were trimmed by 5 bases and 0 bases, with 17 bases remaining between them. CDR1 and CDR2 from the germline V gene are LNHNV and YYDKDF (reference sequence). The CDR3 is 17 residues long.

The V call is TRBV13, the J call TRBJ2-3; D unresolved. The CDR3 contains 13 residues. The germline V gene encodes CDR1 PRHDT and CDR2 FYEKMQ (reference sequence). The ends were cut back, 5 bases at V and 2 bases at J, with 8 bases in the middle. CDR3 DNA: TGTGCCAGCAGCAAAGGGCACACAGATACGCAGTATTTT. Residues: CASSKGHTDTQYF.

This chain links TRBV10-3 with TRBJ1-5, with D possibly being TRBD1 (5 bases). The V end was cut by 0 bases, the J end by 0 bases, with 6 bases between. This CDR3 spans 15 amino acids. In germline, CDR1 is ENHRY, CDR2 SYGVKD. The CDR3 sequence is CAISESTDSNQPQHF. The CDR3 DNA is TGTGCCATCAGTGAGTCGACAGATAGCAATCAGCCCCAGCATTTT.

The chain is built from TRBV7-2 and TRBJ2-3, with 7 nucleotides matching TRBD2. The CDR3 runs to 18 residues. The trim removed 2 bases at V and 1 base at J, leaving 12 bases unmatched. The germline gives CDR1 SGHTA, CDR2 FQGNSA. CDR3 sequence (DNA): TGTGCCAGCAGCTTAAGTGTCGTTCTCCTAGCGGGCACAGATACGCAGTATTTT. It encodes CASSLSVVLLAGTDTQYF.

The gene calls are TRBV5-1 and TRBJ1-2; 7 positions match TRBD1. Germline CDR1 is SGHRS and CDR2 is YFSETQ. The CDR3 contains 14 residues. The V gene end was trimmed by 0 bases and the J gene end by 7 bases; junction bases not matched to a gene: 6. CDR3 amino acids: CASSLEQGSGGYTF. In DNA, the CDR3 is TGCGCCAGCAGCTTGGAACAGGGGAGCGGTGGCTACACCTTC.

This clone was found once. The genes are TRBV2 and TRBJ2-7, with a possible D match to TRBD1 (6 bases). The germline V and J ends were trimmed by 3 bases and 0 bases, with 15 bases remaining between them. Germline values: CDR1 SNHLY, CDR2 FYNNEI. This CDR3 contains 16 residues. The CDR3: CASSDHPADSSYEQYF. CDR3 nucleotides: TGTGCCAGCAGTGATCACCCAGCGGACAGCTCCTACGAGCAGTACTTC.

J is TRBJ2-5 and V is TRBV11-2; 8 bases fit TRBD2. V lost 0 bases, J lost 2 bases, and 8 bases stayed unmatched. This CDR3 comprises 17 residues. The germline V gene encodes CDR1 SGHAT and CDR2 FQNNGV. As DNA, the CDR3 is TGTGCCAGCAGCTTAGATACGAGCGGGGGTTTGCAAGAGACCCAGTACTTC. It codes for CASSLDTSGGLQETQYF.

As for this clone: Just one base apart from a much larger clone, this may be a read error. The rearrangement joins TRBV11-1 to TRBJ2-7, with 8 bases fitting TRBD1. Germline trimming cut 6 bases from V and 3 bases from J; bases unmatched to any gene: 4. CDR1 is SGHAT and CDR2 is FQDESV in the germline V gene (reference sequence). The CDR3 has 13 amino acids. The CDR3, as DNA: TGTGCCAGCAGTTACGGACAGGGCTACGAGCAGTACTTC. It specifies CASSYGQGYEQYF.

V gene TRBV4-3 combines with J gene TRBJ2-2; D gene ambiguous. Germline loops: CDR1 LGHNA, CDR2 YSLEER. Deletions cut 4 bases from V and 6 bases from J, with 6 bases between. The CDR3 is 12 residues long. The CDR3 DNA sequence: TGCGCCAGCAGCCTCATCCCCGGGGAGCTGTTTTTT. Protein product: CASSLIPGELFF.

This clone appeared once. Other DNA sequences in the sample encode the same CDR3. The V and J genes are TRBV7-9 and TRBJ2-2; 9 positions match TRBD2. The CDR3 is 17 amino acids. CDR1 SEHNR and CDR2 FQNEAQ come from the germline V gene (reference sequence). The ends lost 1 base at V and 3 bases at J; junction bases unmatched: 6. The CDR3 DNA reads as TGTGCCAGCAGCTTAGGATTAGCGGGGGTGTACACCGGGGAGCTGTTTTTT. It specifies CASSLGLAGVYTGELFF.